This T cell receptor (beta chain) was observed in a study of blood T cells in healthy people across ages. A J-beta primer mix and a sample-barcoded 5' primer were used in a second PCR of about 7 to 12 cycles. CDR3-containing paired-end reads numbered at least 3 million in each sample. TCRdb re-called the 5' RACE reads through MiXCR, storing one row per CDR3 protein. The data show 1.5 million to 2 million distinct CDR3 sequences, with over 25% seen just once and approximately 7.7% held by the top ten. This clonotype was counted only a few times. This sequence originates from a woman under 40 in good health. The specimen sequenced was blood.

The CDR3 nucleotides read TGTGCCCTGCGGACGCCTCTCTCCTACGAGCAGTACTTC. It translates to CALRTPLSYEQYF. V is TRBV30 and J is TRBJ2-7; unclear D gene. Trimming stripped 8 bases from V and 0 bases from J, with 14 bases between. The germline V gene encodes CDR1 GTSNPN and CDR2 SVGIG (reference sequence). There are 13 residues in the CDR3. Using reference TRBV30 and TRBJ2-7 for the parts outside the CDR3, the full variable domain is SQTIHQWPATLVQPVGSPLSLECTVEGTSNPNLYWYRQAAGRGLQLLFYSVGIGQISSEVPQNLSASRPQDRQFILSSKKLLLSDSGFYLCALRTPLSYEQYFGPGTRLTVT.